Below are 25 T cell receptor beta chains sequenced from a single sample in a study of T cells in Graves' hyperthyroidism and ophthalmopathy. What was amplified from RNA transcripts were TCR beta CDR3 regions. The HTBI set primed first-round TCR CDR3 RT-PCR. One entry per CDR3 protein, called by TCRdb with MiXCR from the multiplex PCR reads. The table has some 270,000 distinct CDR3 sequences, roughly an eighth seen once; the top ten hold 7.9%. Input material: blood. These receptors came from a woman in her thirties or forties with Graves' hyperthyroidism.

This clonotype was seen ten or more times. The genes are TRBV7-9 and TRBJ2-1, with 8 bases fitting TRBD1. The germline V gene has CDR1 SEHNR and CDR2 FQNEAQ (reference sequence). The CDR3 is made up of 13 amino acids. V shed 5 bases, J shed 9 bases, and the junction held 6 bases outside the gene matches. The chain's CDR3 is CASSLGDRGEQFF. The CDR3 bases are TGTGCCAGCAGCCTAGGAGACAGGGGTGAGCAGTTCTTC.

A few counts support this clonotype. The chain joins TRBV5-6 to TRBJ2-1; 8 bases agree with TRBD2. CDR1 is SGHDT, CDR2 YYEEEE, per germline. V lost 7 bases, J lost 9 bases, and 12 bases stayed unmatched. The length of the CDR3 is 14 residues. This chain's CDR3 is CASFPREGRTEQFF. The DNA of the CDR3 is TGTGCCAGCTTTCCACGGGAGGGTCGGACTGAGCAGTTCTTC.

The CDR3 nucleotides read TGTGCCAGCAGTTTAAAGTATGTGAGGGCGCGGGCCGGGGAGCTGTTTTTT. Its protein is CASSLKYVRARAGELFF. The chain joins TRBV27 to TRBJ2-2, with TRBD2 as a possible D gene (5 bases). This CDR3 has 17 amino acids. Germline CDR1 is MNHEY and CDR2 is SMNVEV (reference sequence). V dropped 2 bases and J dropped 6 bases, with 19 bases sitting between them.

This clonotype was detected many times. The chain uses TRBV7-2 and TRBJ2-7, with D perhaps being TRBD1 or TRBD2 (5 bases each). The CDR3 length is 14 residues. CDR1 and CDR2 from the germline V gene are SGHTA and FQGNSA. Trimming pared 2 bases from V and 5 bases from J, leaving 13 bases between. In nucleotides, the CDR3 is TGTGCCAGCAGCTTAACGGGACCCACCGACGAGCAGTACTTC. Amino acids: CASSLTGPTDEQYF.

This clonotype was seen more than once but under ten times. The CDR3 reads CASSYSHGYNEQFF. The DNA for the CDR3 is TGTGCCAGCAGTTACTCCCACGGTTACAATGAGCAGTTCTTC. V is TRBV6-5 and J is TRBJ2-1, with D uncertain. Germline CDR1 and CDR2: MNHEY and SVGAGI. Trimming took 0 bases from V and 4 from J, leaving 7 bases between them. The CDR3 sequence is 14 residues long.

There are many counts of this clonotype. The chain has TRBV28 and TRBJ2-5, with D possibly being TRBD1 or TRBD2 (5 bases each). This CDR3 has 15 amino acids. The germline V gene has CDR1 MDHEN and CDR2 SYDVKM. The V and J ends lost 5 bases and 3 bases respectively, with 16 bases between them. CDR3 sequence (DNA): TGTGCCAGCAGTCCCGAGGGGTTTTGGGAAGAGACCCAGTACTTC. This sequence encodes CASSPEGFWEETQYF.

The chain links TRBV7-2 to TRBJ2-2; D is possibly TRBD1 (6 bases). V lost 5 bases to trimming and J lost 3 bases, with 19 bases between them. The CDR3 consists of 17 residues. CDR1 is SGHTA and CDR2 is FQGNSA in the germline V gene. The CDR3 loop reads CASSVTTGPTYTGELFF. CDR3 nucleotide sequence: TGTGCCAGCAGCGTTACTACAGGGCCCACCTACACCGGGGAGCTGTTTTTT.

There are a few counts of this clonotype. The rearrangement links TRBV19 to TRBJ2-1; tentatively, D is TRBD2 (6 bases). Looked up from germline, CDR1 is LNHDA and CDR2 is SQIVND (reference sequence). Trimming pared 1 base from V and 9 bases from J, leaving 10 bases between. The CDR3 is 13 residues long. The CDR3 region has the DNA TGTGCCAGTAGTATAGTAAGGGACTCTGAGCAGTTCTTC. This translates into CASSIVRDSEQFF.

This clonotype was observed many times. V and J are TRBV6-2 or TRBV6-3 and TRBJ2-1; D is possibly TRBD1 (5 bases). Germline V gene lookup returns CDR1 MNHEY and CDR2 SVGEGT. Trimming took 5 bases from V and 3 from J, leaving 14 bases between them. The CDR3 covers 15 residues. The CDR3 nucleotides are TGTGCCAGCAGTCTCTCAAGGGGTTACTACAATGAGCAGTTCTTC. Its translation: CASSLSRGYYNEQFF.

In its sample, this clonotype was seen many times. The CDR3 DNA sequence: TGTGCCACCTACCCCGGACAGGGAGGTGGAAACACCATATATTTT. It specifies CATYPGQGGGNTIYF. The rearrangement uses TRBV5-8 and TRBJ1-3; TRBD1 matches 8 bases. The CDR3 has 15 residues. The junction had 11 bases not matched to a gene; V was cut back by 9 bases and J by 3 bases. CDR1 SGHTS and CDR2 YDEGEE come from the germline V gene.

The V and J genes are TRBV11-3 and TRBJ2-1; the D is unclear. Germline V gene lookup returns CDR1 SGHNT and CDR2 YENEEA. The CDR3 is made up of 16 amino acids. V was pared by 7 bases and J by 5 bases, with 21 bases between. The CDR3 reads CASTHFQTSRNNEQFF. The CDR3 nucleotides are TGTGCCAGCACTCACTTCCAGACAAGCAGGAACAATGAGCAGTTCTTC.

With respect to this clonotype: This clone may be a read error of a much larger clone one base away. V gene TRBV12-3 or TRBV12-4 combines with J gene TRBJ2-7; 8 positions agree with TRBD1. This CDR3 is built from 14 residues. V lost 3 bases to trimming and J lost 6 bases; unmatched junction nucleotides: 7. The DNA for the CDR3 is TGTGCCAGCAGTTTGACAGGGGTTAGGGGCGAGCAGTACTTC. This translates into CASSLTGVRGEQYF.

This clonotype has ten or more counts. CDR3 protein: CASSFRPRGNTEAFF. As DNA, the CDR3 is TGTGCCAGCTCATTCCGACCTCGGGGGAACACTGAAGCTTTCTTT. V gene TRBV18 combines with J gene TRBJ1-1; D ambiguous. Trimming stripped 5 bases from V and 1 base from J, with 14 bases between. Looked up from germline, CDR1 is KGHSH and CDR2 is LQKENI. This CDR3 has 15 amino acids.

The chain recombines TRBV30 with TRBJ1-1; 9 bases are shared with TRBD1. This CDR3 has 14 residues. CDR1 is GTSNPN and CDR2 is SVGIG in the germline V gene (reference sequence). Trimming took 5 bases from V and 5 from J; bases not matched to a gene: 9. CDR3 protein: CAWASTGGKTEAFF. The DNA of the CDR3 is TGTGCCTGGGCCTCGACAGGGGGGAAAACTGAAGCTTTCTTT.

This clonotype was found many times. The chain combines TRBV28 with TRBJ2-7, with a weak D call TRBD1 (6 bases). CDR1 MDHEN and CDR2 SYDVKM come from the germline V gene. The CDR3 is 15 amino acids. V dropped 5 bases and J dropped 2 bases, with 16 bases sitting between them. The CDR3 sequence is CASSVQGLGAYEQYF. The CDR3 bases are TGTGCCAGCAGTGTACAGGGATTGGGCGCCTACGAGCAGTACTTC.

The CDR3 DNA reads as TGTGCCAGCAGCCAAGATGTTGCGGTTATTGGCACAGATACGCAGTATTTT. Residues: CASSQDVAVIGTDTQYF. The V call is TRBV3-1, the J call TRBJ2-3; D is unclear. V lost 0 bases to trimming and J lost 1 base, with 14 bases between them. The V gene's germline CDR1 is LGHDT and CDR2 YNNKEL (reference sequence). This CDR3 has 17 amino acids.

In its sample, this clonotype was seen many times. The rearrangement uses TRBV28 and TRBJ1-2; TRBD1 matches 7 bases. In germline, CDR1 is MDHEN, CDR2 SYDVKM. Trimming at V came to 1 base and at J to 7 bases, leaving 21 bases not matched to a gene. The CDR3 contains 19 residues. This chain's CDR3 is CASSLYSPRMDAGQRGYTF. In DNA, the CDR3 is TGTGCCAGCAGTTTATACTCTCCGCGGATGGATGCGGGACAGCGTGGCTACACCTTC.

This clonotype was counted at least ten times. This rearrangement joins TRBV7-9 to TRBJ2-3; the D gene is possibly TRBD1 (5 bases). V lost 2 bases and J 2 bases, leaving 8 bases between the germline ends. CDR3 length equals 14 residues. CDR1 is SEHNR and CDR2 is FQNEAQ in the germline V gene (reference sequence). The CDR3 region is CASSLSRDTDTQYF. The CDR3 DNA sequence: TGTGCCAGCAGCTTATCCAGGGACACAGATACGCAGTATTTT.

This clonotype has a handful of counts. The chain has TRBV24-1 and TRBJ2-5; maybe TRBD2 (6 bases). Between the trimmed V and J ends, which lost 2 bases and 9 bases, there was a span of 12 bases. This CDR3 spans 13 amino acids. The V gene's germline CDR1 is KGHDR and CDR2 SFDVKD. CDR3 in amino acids: CATSDYRGNPQYF. CDR3 DNA: TGTGCCACCAGTGATTATCGGGGGAACCCCCAGTACTTC.

This clonotype was seen a handful of times. CDR3: CASSSTSRGADEQFF. The CDR3 DNA reads TGTGCCAGCAGTTCAACTAGTAGGGGGGCGGATGAGCAGTTCTTC. This chain links TRBV6-1 with TRBJ2-1; D may correspond to TRBD1 or TRBD2 (6 bases each). Germline CDR1 is MNHNS and CDR2 is SASEGT. The CDR3 contains 15 residues. The V end lost 5 bases, the J end lost 8 bases, and 19 bases lay between the germline ends.

Many counts were recorded for this clonotype. The chain couples TRBV2 to TRBJ2-7; TRBD2 matches 9 bases. Germline lookup yields CDR1 SNHLY and CDR2 FYNNEI. The J segment lost 2 bases and the V segment lost 8 bases, leaving 4 bases of the junction unmatched. This CDR3 comprises 13 residues. CDR3 loop: CASGGGGAYEQYF. The CDR3 DNA follows: TGTGCCAGCGGCGGGGGGGGTGCCTACGAGCAGTACTTC.

This clonotype showed up just a few times. The gene calls are TRBV6-1 and TRBJ2-1; 14 bases are shared with TRBD2. CDR1 is MNHNS, CDR2 SASEGT, per germline. Germline trimming cut 3 bases from V and 3 bases from J; bases unmatched to any gene: 7. CDR3 length: 18 residues. The CDR3 region is CASSESTSGRANYNEQFF. CDR3 DNA sequence: TGTGCCAGCAGTGAGTCGACTAGCGGGAGGGCCAACTACAATGAGCAGTTCTTC.

This clonotype was counted ten times or more. CDR3 sequence (DNA): TGCAGCGTTGTCCCAGGGGGTGGGAATCAGCCCCAGCATTTT. The encoded protein is CSVVPGGGNQPQHF. V gene TRBV29-1 combines with J gene TRBJ1-5; 7 bases map to TRBD1. V lost 4 bases, J lost 4 bases, and 7 bases stayed unmatched. The CDR3 spans 14 residues. Germline V CDR1 and CDR2: SQVTM, ANQGSEA.

J is TRBJ2-3 and V is TRBV20-1; D not resolved. Deletions cut 0 bases from V and 5 bases from J, with 18 bases between. Germline CDR1 and CDR2: DFQATT and SNEGSKA (reference sequence). The CDR3 has 16 amino acids. CDR3 bases: TGCAGTGCTAGAGATGTTTTAGGCGGCCCTCTAGATACGCAGTATTTT. It translates to CSARDVLGGPLDTQYF.

This clonotype has ten or more counts. This chain links TRBV2 with TRBJ2-7; 11 nucleotides match TRBD2. V was clipped by 8 bases and J by 4 bases; unmatched bases: 4. Germline CDR1 reads SNHLY; CDR2 reads FYNNEI. This CDR3 has 13 amino acids. Here the CDR3 DNA reads TGTGCCAGCCTAGGGACTAGCGGATACGAGCAGTACTTC. Residues: CASLGTSGYEQYF.